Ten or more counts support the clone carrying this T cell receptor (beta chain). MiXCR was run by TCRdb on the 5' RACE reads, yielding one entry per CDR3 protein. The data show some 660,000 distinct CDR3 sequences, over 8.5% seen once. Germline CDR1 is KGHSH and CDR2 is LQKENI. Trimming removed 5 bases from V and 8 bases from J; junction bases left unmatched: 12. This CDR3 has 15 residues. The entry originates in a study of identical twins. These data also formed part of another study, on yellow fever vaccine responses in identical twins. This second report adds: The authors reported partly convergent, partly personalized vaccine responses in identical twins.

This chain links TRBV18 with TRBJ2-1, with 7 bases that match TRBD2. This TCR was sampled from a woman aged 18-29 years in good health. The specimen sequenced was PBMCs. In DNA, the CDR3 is TGTGCCAGCTCATCCCCGGGGCGGGGGAGAGATGAGCAGTTCTTC. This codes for CASSSPGRGRDEQFF.